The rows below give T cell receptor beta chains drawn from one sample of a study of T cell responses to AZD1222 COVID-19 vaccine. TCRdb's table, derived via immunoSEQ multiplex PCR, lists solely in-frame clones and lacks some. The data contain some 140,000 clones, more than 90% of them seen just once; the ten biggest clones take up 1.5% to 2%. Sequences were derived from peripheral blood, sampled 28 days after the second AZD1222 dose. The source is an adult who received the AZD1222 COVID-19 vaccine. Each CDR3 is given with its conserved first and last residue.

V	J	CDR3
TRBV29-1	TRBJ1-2	CSVEVFGQGFYGYTF
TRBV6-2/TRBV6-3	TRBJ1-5	CASSYSRAQGQPQHF
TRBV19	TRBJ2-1	CASSLGWGSSYNEQFF
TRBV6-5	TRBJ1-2	CASSYRGLEGYTF
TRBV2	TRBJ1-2	CASNWGGGYGYTF
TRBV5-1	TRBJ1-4	CASSPGQGAPANEKLFF
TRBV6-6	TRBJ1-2	CASSQHGHGYTF
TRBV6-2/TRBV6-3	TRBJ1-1	CASSYVSLNTEAFF
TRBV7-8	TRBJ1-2	CASSLAGWDRGETGYTF
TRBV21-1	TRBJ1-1	CASSILNTEAFF
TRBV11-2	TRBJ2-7	CASCLGRGGAGEQYF
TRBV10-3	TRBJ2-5	CAISEQGRETQYF
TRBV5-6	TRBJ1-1	CASNRGAEAFF
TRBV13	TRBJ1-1	CASSSGQGPEAFF
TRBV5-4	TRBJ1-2	CASSLGDRGRLGYTF
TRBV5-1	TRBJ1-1	CASSFTAMNTEAFF
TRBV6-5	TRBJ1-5	CASSPDRGGNQPQHF
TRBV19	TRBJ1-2	CASSKSPHGYTF
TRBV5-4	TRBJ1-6	CASRSTGGYNSPLHF
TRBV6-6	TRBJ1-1	CASSPLPGTGPEAFF
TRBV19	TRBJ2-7	CASSTPTGVYEQYF
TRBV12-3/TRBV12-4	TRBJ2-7	CASSLGTTKQYF
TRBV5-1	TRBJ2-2	CASSFNGLGDSNTGELFF
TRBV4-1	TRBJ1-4	CASANEKLFF
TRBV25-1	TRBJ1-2	CASSVRDSYGYTF
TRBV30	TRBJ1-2	CAWSFIYGYTF
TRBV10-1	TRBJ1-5	CASTEGRGASNQPQHF
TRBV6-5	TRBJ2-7	CASSSSSYEQYF
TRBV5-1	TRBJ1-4	CASSLTPNRGRSEKLFF
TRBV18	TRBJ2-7	CASSRLGGEQYF
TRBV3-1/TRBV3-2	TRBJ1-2	CASTTGGRDGYTF
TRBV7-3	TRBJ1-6	CASSLMGSGSPLHF
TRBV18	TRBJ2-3	CASSPKDRTSTDTQYF
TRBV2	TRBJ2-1	CASSDEAVRTNEQFF
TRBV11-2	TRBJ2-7	CASRPRTGRSYEQYF
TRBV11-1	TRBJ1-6	CASSLAPRRSSYNSPLHF